This T cell receptor beta chain is drawn from a study of blood T cell repertoires in COVID-19. Clones were read by immunoSEQ multiplex PCR, and TCRdb kept only the in-frame ones, dropping some. The table shows 200,000 to 250,000 clones, with approximately 90% occurring only once. This clone was observed once. This receptor was identified in a man between 40 and 49 years old who had recovered from COVID-19. Sample: PBMCs or T cells enriched from blood (not recorded which).

As DNA, the CDR3 is TGCAGTGCTAGTCCCGGGACAGGGACCAGCTCCTACAATGAGCAGTTCTTC. It specifies CSASPGTGTSSYNEQFF. The chain uses TRBV20-1 and TRBJ2-1, with 9 nucleotides matching TRBD1. The germline V gene encodes CDR1 DFQATT and CDR2 SNEGSKA (reference sequence). The CDR3 contains 17 residues. V dropped 3 bases and J dropped 0; count of bases not matched to a gene: 9.